Below are 5 T cell receptor beta chains sequenced from a single sample in a study of T cells in Graves' hyperthyroidism and ophthalmopathy. The source material, RNA transcripts, was used to amplify TCR beta CDR3 regions. With the HTBI primer set, the TCR CDR3 went through a first round of RT-PCR. TCRdb independently ran MiXCR on the multiplex PCR reads; one entry per CDR3 protein. In the table there are 500,000 to 650,000 distinct CDR3 sequences, approximately 14% of which are singletons. Sequences were obtained from blood. Receptors were obtained from a woman aged 45-60 years with Graves' ophthalmopathy.

The sample holds a few counts of this clonotype. The chain uses TRBV20-1 and TRBJ2-1; 7 bases map to TRBD2. The CDR3 extends over 12 amino acids. The germline V gene has CDR1 DFQATT and CDR2 SNEGSKA (reference sequence). Germline trimming cut 3 bases from V and 10 bases from J; bases unmatched to any gene: 6. CDR3 sequence: CSASLQLAEQFF. The CDR3 coding sequence is TGCAGTGCTAGTCTCCAACTAGCGGAGCAGTTCTTC.

This clonotype was counted at least ten times. This chain joins TRBV5-1 and TRBJ1-2; D gene uncertain. The germline CDR1 and CDR2 sequences are SGHRS and YFSETQ. Trimming took 0 bases from V and 2 from J, leaving 8 bases between them. This CDR3 spans 14 amino acids. The CDR3 bases are TGCGCCAGCAGCTTGGAAAGTCCAAACTATGGCTACACCTTC. This gives the protein CASSLESPNYGYTF. The variable domain in full, completed from reference TRBV5-1 and TRBJ1-2, reads KAGVTQTPRYLIKTRGQQVTLSCSPISGHRSVSWYQQTPGQGLQFLFEYFSETQRNKGNFPGRFSGRQFSNSRSEMNVSTLELGDSALYLCASSLESPNYGYTFGSGTRLTVV.

The V and J genes are TRBV24-1 and TRBJ2-1; the D is unclear. Trimming removed 4 bases at V and 6 bases at J, with 6 bases between. The V gene's germline CDR1 is KGHDR and CDR2 SFDVKD. This CDR3 has 12 residues. The CDR3 coding sequence is TGTGCCACCAGTGAGGTGGGCAATGAGCAGTTCTTC. Its translation: CATSEVGNEQFF.

To note about this clonotype: A single base separates this from a much larger clone, so it may be a read error. The conserved phenylalanine or tryptophan normally closing the CDR3 is absent here, so this likely arose from a read error. This sequence joins TRBV5-6 and TRBJ2-7; TRBD1 aligns across 9 bases. Germline V gene lookup returns CDR1 SGHDT and CDR2 YYEEEE. The CDR3 totals 15 residues. The V gene end was trimmed by 1 base and the J gene end by 5 bases; junction bases not matched to a gene: 7. The CDR3 loop is CASSLNGQGRNEQYL. Here the CDR3 DNA reads TGTGCCAGCAGCTTGAATGGACAGGGGCGAAACGAGCAGTACCTC.

A remark on this clonotype: One end of the junction fails to match germline, which may point to a read error. The chain couples TRBV6-1 to TRBJ2-7, with D possibly being TRBD1 (6 bases). CDR3 length equals 14 residues. Germline CDR1 reads MNHNS; CDR2 reads SASEGT. Written as DNA, the CDR3 is TGTGCCAGCGGTGAAGGGGGACACCTCTACGAGCAGTACTTC. Translated, it gives CASGEGGHLYEQYF.